Following are 2 T cell receptor beta chains from one sample sequenced in a study of a mutant IDH1 vaccine in newly diagnosed glioma. Using immunoSEQ multiplex PCR, the repertoire was profiled, and TCRdb retains in-frame clones only, with some absent. The repertoire holds about 68,000 clones, with 80% to 85% as singletons. Antigen specificity for these receptors is unknown. This sample's time point: week 35, safety follow-up. Doses comprised 300 ug of mutant IDH1 20-mer peptide each, plus topical imiquimod. The source was PBMCs, collected from a glioma patient whose treatment included an IDH1 peptide vaccine. These TCRs come from a man between 18 and 35 years old with glioma.

This rearrangement joins TRBV10-3 to TRBJ2-7, with unresolved D. The CDR3 spans 11 residues. The germline V gene has CDR1 ENHRY and CDR2 SYGVKD. V lost 3 bases, J lost 9 bases, and 9 bases lay in between. CDR3 protein: CAISEGPGQYF. CDR3 in DNA: TGTGCCATCAGTGAAGGGCCCGGGCAGTACTTC.

V is TRBV5-4 and J is TRBJ2-7; TRBD1 matches at 7 bases. The ends lost 0 bases at V and 4 bases at J; junction bases unmatched: 4. Germline V lookup: CDR1 SGHNT, CDR2 YYREEE (reference sequence). The CDR3 totals 14 residues. The CDR3 loop reads CASSLGGQHYEQYF. The DNA of the CDR3 is TGTGCCAGCAGCTTGGGGGGACAGCATTACGAGCAGTACTTC.